A single sample is the source of the 16 T cell receptor beta chains below, sequenced in a study of CD8 T cells in ankylosing spondylitis. Notes on the study in general: Fewer than ten highly homologous variants made up a TCR beta motif, and this motif appeared characteristic of ankylosing spondylitis blood.

TCRdb re-called the 5' RACE reads with MiXCR, one entry per CDR3 protein. The repertoire holds under 950,000 distinct CDR3 sequences, with roughly 20% as singletons. No antigens are known for them. Sequenced input: blood, either unsorted or a sorted T cell fraction (not recorded which). Receptors were obtained from a male donor with ankylosing spondylitis.

This clonotype was picked up many times. The V call is TRBV10-3, the J call TRBJ2-1; 13 nucleotides match TRBD2. V was clipped by 5 bases and J by 9 bases; unmatched bases: 13. The CDR3 consists of 17 residues. Per germline, CDR1 ENHRY and CDR2 SYGVKD. The CDR3 DNA is TGTGCCATCAGTATTGGCACTAGCGGGAGGGCCAGGGGTGAGCAGTTCTTC. Translating gives CAISIGTSGRARGEQFF.

V and J are TRBV3-1 and TRBJ2-2, with 16 bases fitting TRBD2. The CDR3 consists of 22 residues. Germline lookup yields CDR1 LGHDT and CDR2 YNNKEL (reference sequence). Trimming at V came to 4 bases and at J to 1 base, leaving 15 bases not matched to a gene. CDR3 amino acids: CASSLLGLAGGPEVWNTGELFF. The CDR3 DNA sequence: TGTGCCAGCAGCCTGTTGGGACTAGCGGGAGGGCCCGAAGTCTGGAACACCGGGGAGCTGTTTTTT.

The genes are TRBV29-1 and TRBJ1-2; D call uncertain. Trimming shortened V by 5 bases and J by 2 bases, and 9 bases separated the two germline ends. In germline, CDR1 is SQVTM, CDR2 ANQGSEA. The CDR3 extends over 12 amino acids. The CDR3 DNA reads as TGCAGCGTTCGGACGGGGAACTATGGCTACACCTTC. It specifies CSVRTGNYGYTF.

This clonotype turned up a few times. This chain connects TRBV9 to TRBJ2-3; tentatively, D is TRBD2 (7 bases). Looked up from germline, CDR1 is SGDLS and CDR2 is YYNGEE. CDR3 length equals 16 residues. The V gene lost 3 bases and the J gene lost 4 bases, with 18 bases spanning the gap. CDR3 bases: TGTGCCAGCAGCGACCCCCCAGGAGGGGGGGCAGATACGCAGTATTTT. Its protein product is CASSDPPGGGADTQYF.

The chain is built from TRBV6-1 and TRBJ1-2; D gene unclear. CDR3 length equals 13 residues. V dropped 4 bases and J dropped 4 bases, with 10 bases sitting between them. In germline, CDR1 is MNHNS, CDR2 SASEGT. The CDR3 DNA is TGTGCCAGCAGTGCTCCCCTGAGCTATGGCTACACCTTC. Amino acids: CASSAPLSYGYTF.

This clonotype came up a few times. This chain connects TRBV28 to TRBJ2-3, with unresolved D. CDR3 size: 14 residues. Germline lookup yields CDR1 MDHEN and CDR2 SYDVKM. The ends were cut back, 10 bases at V and 2 bases at J, with 16 bases in the middle. The CDR3 nucleotides are TGTGCCACCCTCCCCCTCGACCTCACAGATACGCAGTATTTT. Residues: CATLPLDLTDTQYF.

This clonotype appeared a few times. The chain combines TRBV12-3 or TRBV12-4 with TRBJ1-2; a possible D gene is TRBD1 (6 bases). V was pared by 10 bases and J by 8 bases, with 14 bases between. The CDR3 is 11 amino acids. The CDR3 region is CAIQGPEGYTF. CDR3 DNA: TGTGCCATTCAGGGGCCCGAGGGCTACACCTTC.

V and J are TRBV20-1 and TRBJ1-1; a possible D gene is TRBD1 (6 bases). This CDR3 is built from 15 residues. From germline, CDR1 is DFQATT and CDR2 SNEGSKA (reference sequence). V shed 2 bases and J shed 2 bases, with 15 bases lying between them. In DNA form, the CDR3 reads TGCAGTGCTAGAACACAGGGATGGGAAAACACTGAAGCTTTCTTT. It is translated as CSARTQGWENTEAFF.

This clonotype was seen a handful of times. CDR3 protein: CASSQGPGQTLYGYTF. The CDR3 DNA is TGCGCCAGCAGCCAAGGGCCCGGACAGACCCTATATGGCTACACCTTC. The gene calls are TRBV4-1 and TRBJ1-2; perhaps TRBD1 as D (6 bases). The CDR3 has 16 residues. The ends were cut back, 1 base at V and 5 bases at J, with 17 bases in the middle. Germline lookup yields CDR1 MGHRA and CDR2 YSYEKL.

This clonotype was counted between two and nine times. The chain is built from TRBV14 and TRBJ2-5; 8 bases map to TRBD2. Per the germline V gene, CDR1 is SGHDN and CDR2 is FVKESK. Trimming cost V 4 bases and J 5 bases; bases outside gene matches: 12. This CDR3 is 16 amino acids long. CDR3 sequence reads: CASSPTGGGHVETQYF. The CDR3 nucleotides are TGTGCCAGCAGCCCCACGGGCGGGGGGCATGTGGAGACCCAGTACTTC.

The chain is built from TRBV27 and TRBJ2-2; D tentatively reads TRBD1 or TRBD2 (5 bases each). The ends were cut back, 5 bases at V and 1 base at J, with 11 bases in the middle. CDR3 size: 15 residues. The germline gives CDR1 MNHEY, CDR2 SMNVEV (reference sequence). The CDR3 DNA sequence: TGTGCCAGCAGTAACCGGGACCAGAACACCGGGGAGCTGTTTTTT. Translation: CASSNRDQNTGELFF.

The gene calls are TRBV6-1 and TRBJ2-2; 10 nucleotides align to TRBD1. Trimming at V came to 3 bases and at J to 1 base, leaving 2 bases not matched to a gene. The CDR3 contains 16 residues. CDR1 MNHNS and CDR2 SASEGT come from the germline V gene. This chain's CDR3 is CASSDGQGGNTGELFF. DNA of the CDR3: TGTGCCAGCAGTGACGGACAGGGGGGGAACACCGGGGAGCTGTTTTTT.

The rearrangement links TRBV5-1 to TRBJ1-2; TRBD1 is a possible D gene (5 bases). Trimming removed 0 bases at V and 6 bases at J, with 6 bases between. The CDR3 is made up of 12 amino acids. Germline V gene lookup returns CDR1 SGHRS and CDR2 YFSETQ. The CDR3 DNA reads TGCGCCAGCAGCTTGGAAGGGGATGGCTACACCTTC. Its translation is CASSLEGDGYTF.

There are a few counts of this clonotype. The chain carries TRBV29-1 and TRBJ2-1; D might be TRBD1 (5 bases). CDR3 size: 11 residues. Looked up from germline, CDR1 is SQVTM and CDR2 is ANQGSEA. Trimming took 7 bases from V and 6 from J, leaving 10 bases between them. CDR3 in DNA: TGCAGCGCCCAGGGCATCAATGAGCAGTTCTTC. Protein sequence: CSAQGINEQFF.

The chain recombines TRBV7-2 with TRBJ2-2; D not resolved. Deletions cut 1 base from V and 7 bases from J, with 10 bases between. Germline lookup yields CDR1 SGHTA and CDR2 FQGNSA. CDR3 size: 14 residues. The CDR3 spells CASSLVIAGGELFF. The CDR3, as DNA: TGTGCCAGCAGCTTAGTTATCGCCGGCGGGGAGCTGTTTTTT. Full variable domain (outside the CDR3, taken from reference TRBV7-2 and TRBJ2-2): GAGVSQSPSNKVTEKGKDVELRCDPISGHTALYWYRQSLGQGLEFLIYFQGNSAPDKSGLPSDRFSAERTGGSVSTLTIQRTQQEDSAVYLCASSLVIAGGELFFGEGSRLTVL.

This clonotype was detected only a few times. The chain employs TRBV7-3 and TRBJ2-3; D is unclear. The CDR3 is made up of 13 amino acids. CDR1 is SGHTA, CDR2 FQGTGA, per germline. V was trimmed by 2 bases and J by 6 bases, leaving 9 bases between them. The CDR3: CASSLSGLDTQYF. In DNA form, the CDR3 reads TGTGCCAGCAGCTTATCAGGTTTGGATACGCAGTATTTT.